This T cell receptor beta chain was sequenced in a study of Ad26.COV2.S vaccination and SARS-CoV-2 variants. Study details: Donor was assigned to the Ad26.COV2.S arm of trial COV1001. Doses of Ad26.COV2.S were injected into muscle once or twice, 56 days apart.

Treatment meaning: roughly 18 received Ad26.COV2.S at low or high dose, single or two shots; about 5 received placebo; per-sample allocation not given. At day 63 after the first vaccine or placebo injection, samples were drawn. Germline V gene lookup returns CDR1 ENHRY and CDR2 SYGVKD. Trimming took off 7 bases at V and 2 bases at J, with 15 bases between the two ends. The CDR3 sequence is 16 residues long. Some clones are missing from TCRdb's copy, which holds only in-frame ones; the method was immunoSEQ multiplex PCR. The repertoire has 350,000 to 450,000 clones, approximately 91% of them found once; the top ten carry over 1.5%. On this clone: Its antigen is undetermined.

Whole-study findings and limits: There was a possibility that the TCR breadth and depth analyses underestimated total T cell responses. A substantial breadth of spike-specific CD8+ and CD4+ T cell responses after vaccination has been reported.

This specimen was peripheral blood, taken in a trial of Ad26.COV2.S vaccine versus placebo. The sequence derives from a person between 18 and 60 years old who received the Ad26.COV2.S COVID-19 vaccine or a placebo. The V gene is TRBV10-3, the J gene TRBJ2-6; perhaps D is TRBD1 or TRBD2 (5 bases each). The DNA for the CDR3 is TGTGCCATCACCCCGGGACCCACCGCTGGGGCCAACGTCCTGACTTTC. The encoded protein is CAITPGPTAGANVLTF.